A single sample gave rise to the 3 T cell receptor beta chains below, sequenced in a study of cytotoxic CD8 clonotypes in ibrutinib-treated CLL. Sequencing used immunoSEQ multiplex PCR; TCRdb keeps in-frame clones, though not all of them. Among some 65,000 clones listed, 45% to 65% were seen once. Sample: PBMCs, taken after 12 months of ibrutinib treatment. The receptors shown here come from a human donor with chronic lymphocytic leukemia.

This clone showed up just a few times. The V gene is TRBV10-2, the J gene TRBJ1-2; D call uncertain. This CDR3 spans 11 amino acids. V was shortened by 2 bases and J by 5 bases, with 3 bases between the two germline ends. CDR1 and CDR2 (germline): WSHSY, SAAADI. The CDR3 DNA is TGCGCCAGCAGTGAGGGGTATGGCTACACCTTC. Encoded protein: CASSEGYGYTF.

The J gene is TRBJ1-5, the V gene TRBV28; TRBD1 matches at 9 bases. The CDR3 extends over 15 amino acids. Looked up from germline, CDR1 is MDHEN and CDR2 is SYDVKM. V lost 7 bases to trimming and J lost 5 bases; unmatched junction nucleotides: 9. The CDR3 DNA is TGTGCCAGCAAAGCACAGGGGGCGGGATATCAGCCCCAGCATTTT. This translates into CASKAQGAGYQPQHF.

This clone has only a few counts. The chain carries TRBV7-6 and TRBJ2-7; D unclear. This CDR3 region has 16 residues. Germline lookup yields CDR1 SGHVS and CDR2 FNYEAQ. V gave up 0 bases and J gave up 0 bases, with 12 bases separating them. CDR3 protein: CASSLASVGSSYEQYF. DNA for the CDR3: TGTGCCAGCAGCTTAGCTTCGGTGGGAAGCTCCTACGAGCAGTACTTC.